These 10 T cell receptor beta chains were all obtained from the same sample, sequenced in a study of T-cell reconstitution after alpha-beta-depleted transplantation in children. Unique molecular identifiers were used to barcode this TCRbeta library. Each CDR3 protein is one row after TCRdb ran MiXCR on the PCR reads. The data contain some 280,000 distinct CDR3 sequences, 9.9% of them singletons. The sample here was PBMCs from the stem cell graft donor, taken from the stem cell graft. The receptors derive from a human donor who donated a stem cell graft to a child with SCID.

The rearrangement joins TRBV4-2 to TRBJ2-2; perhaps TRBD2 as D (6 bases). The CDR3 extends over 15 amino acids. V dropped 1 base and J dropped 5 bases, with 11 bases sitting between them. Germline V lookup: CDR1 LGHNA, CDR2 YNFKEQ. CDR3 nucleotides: TGTGCCAGCAGCCAAGGGACTACCTCGACCGGGGAGCTGTTTTTT. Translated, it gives CASSQGTTSTGELFF.

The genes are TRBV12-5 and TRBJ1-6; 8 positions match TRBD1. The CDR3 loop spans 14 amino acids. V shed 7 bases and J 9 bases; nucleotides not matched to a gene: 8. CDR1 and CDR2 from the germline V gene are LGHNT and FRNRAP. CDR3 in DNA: TGTGCTAGTGCCTTGGACAGGGAAATTTCACCCCTCCACTTT. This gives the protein CASALDREISPLHF. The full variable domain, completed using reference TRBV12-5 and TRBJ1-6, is DARVTQTPRHKVTEMGQEVTMRCQPILGHNTVFWYRQTMMQGLELLAYFRNRAPLDDSGMPKDRFSAEMPDATLATLKIQPSEPRDSAVYFCASALDREISPLHFGNGTRLTVT.

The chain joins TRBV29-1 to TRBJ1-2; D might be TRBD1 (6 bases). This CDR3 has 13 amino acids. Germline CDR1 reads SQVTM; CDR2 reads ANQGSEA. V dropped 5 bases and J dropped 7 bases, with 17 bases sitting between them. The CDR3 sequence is CSVKGVWASGYTF. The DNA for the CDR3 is TGCAGCGTTAAGGGGGTGTGGGCGAGTGGCTACACCTTC. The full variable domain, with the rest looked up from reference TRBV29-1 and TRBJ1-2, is SAVISQKPSRDICQRGTSLTIQCQVDSQVTMMFWYRQQPGQSLTLIATANQGSEATYESGFVIDKFPISRPNLTFSTLTVSNMSPEDSSIYLCSVKGVWASGYTFGSGTRLTVV.

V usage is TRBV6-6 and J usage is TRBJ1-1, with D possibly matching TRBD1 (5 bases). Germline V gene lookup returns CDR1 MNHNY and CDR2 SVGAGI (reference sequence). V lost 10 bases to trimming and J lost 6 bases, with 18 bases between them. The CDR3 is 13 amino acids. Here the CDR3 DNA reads TGTGCCATAGGGCGGGGCTCTAGGGCTGAAGCTTTCTTT. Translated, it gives CAIGRGSRAEAFF.

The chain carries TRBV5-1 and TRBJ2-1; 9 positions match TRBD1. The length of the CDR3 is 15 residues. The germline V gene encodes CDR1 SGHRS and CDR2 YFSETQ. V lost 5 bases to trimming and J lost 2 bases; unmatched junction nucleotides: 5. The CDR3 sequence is CASRATGGAYNEQFF. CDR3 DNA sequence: TGCGCCAGCAGAGCTACAGGGGGCGCCTACAATGAGCAGTTCTTC. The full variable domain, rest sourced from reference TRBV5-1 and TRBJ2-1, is KAGVTQTPRYLIKTRGQQVTLSCSPISGHRSVSWYQQTPGQGLQFLFEYFSETQRNKGNFPGRFSGRQFSNSRSEMNVSTLELGDSALYLCASRATGGAYNEQFFGPGTRLTVL.

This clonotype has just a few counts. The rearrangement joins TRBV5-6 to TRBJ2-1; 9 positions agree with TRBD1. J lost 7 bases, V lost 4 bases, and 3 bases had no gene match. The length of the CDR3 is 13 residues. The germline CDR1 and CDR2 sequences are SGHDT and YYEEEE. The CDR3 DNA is TGTGCCAGCAGCCGGGACAGGGAGAATGAGCAGTTCTTC. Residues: CASSRDRENEQFF.

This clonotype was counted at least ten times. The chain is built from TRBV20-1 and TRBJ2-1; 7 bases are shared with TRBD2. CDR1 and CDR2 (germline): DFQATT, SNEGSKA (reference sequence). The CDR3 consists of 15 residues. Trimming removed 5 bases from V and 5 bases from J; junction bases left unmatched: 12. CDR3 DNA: TGCAGTGCTCCTAGCGGACCCGGACTTAACAATGAGCAGTTCTTC. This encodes CSAPSGPGLNNEQFF.

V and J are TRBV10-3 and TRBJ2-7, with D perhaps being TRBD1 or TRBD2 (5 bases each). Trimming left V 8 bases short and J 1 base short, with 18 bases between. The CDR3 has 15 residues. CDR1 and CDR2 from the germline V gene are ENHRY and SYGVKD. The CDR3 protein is CAIHPGTVGSYEQYF. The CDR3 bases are TGTGCCATCCACCCCGGGACGGTGGGTTCCTACGAGCAGTACTTC.

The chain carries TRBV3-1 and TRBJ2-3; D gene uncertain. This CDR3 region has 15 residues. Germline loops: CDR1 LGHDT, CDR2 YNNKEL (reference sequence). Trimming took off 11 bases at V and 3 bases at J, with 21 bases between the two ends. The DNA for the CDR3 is TGTGCCTGCACCAAAGTGGTGACTTGGACAGATACGCAGTATTTT. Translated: CACTKVVTWTDTQYF.

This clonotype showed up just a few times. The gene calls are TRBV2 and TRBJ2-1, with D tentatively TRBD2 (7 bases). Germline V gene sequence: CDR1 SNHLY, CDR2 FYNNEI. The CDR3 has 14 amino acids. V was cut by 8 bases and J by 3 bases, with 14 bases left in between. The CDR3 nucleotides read TGTGCCAGCCAAAGGGGGGGGGGCTACAATGAGCAGTTCTTC. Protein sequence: CASQRGGGYNEQFF.